This T cell receptor (beta chain) stems from a study of cytomegalovirus exposure and HLA in healthy donors. Study details: A prior analysis found about 120 million unique TCR beta sequences from approximately 190 million T cells.

To note about this clone: As yet, its antigen is unknown.

General study points: Sequencing depth roughly uniform across donors was assumed in presence/absence analyses. The authors later found TCR association rates varying by HLA locus, with DRB1 most and HLA-C fewest.

60 Vbeta and 13 Jbeta primers were used in PCR. Clones were read by immunoSEQ multiplex PCR, and TCRdb kept only the in-frame ones, dropping some. The sample lists approximately 160,000 clones, around 77% occurring once. This CDR3 has 16 residues. From germline, CDR1 is SEHNR and CDR2 FQNEAQ (reference sequence). Trimming removed 5 bases at V and 0 bases at J, with 14 bases between. The donors gave bone marrow, and they were healthy. This receptor was identified in a woman aged 25-40 years in good health and CMV-seronegative. Material for sequencing was PBMCs. The chain combines TRBV7-9 with TRBJ1-3; no reliable D call. CDR3 DNA sequence: TGTGCCAGCAGCCCAAAGTGGCGGATCTCTGGAAACACCATATATTTT. Encoded protein: CASSPKWRISGNTIYF.